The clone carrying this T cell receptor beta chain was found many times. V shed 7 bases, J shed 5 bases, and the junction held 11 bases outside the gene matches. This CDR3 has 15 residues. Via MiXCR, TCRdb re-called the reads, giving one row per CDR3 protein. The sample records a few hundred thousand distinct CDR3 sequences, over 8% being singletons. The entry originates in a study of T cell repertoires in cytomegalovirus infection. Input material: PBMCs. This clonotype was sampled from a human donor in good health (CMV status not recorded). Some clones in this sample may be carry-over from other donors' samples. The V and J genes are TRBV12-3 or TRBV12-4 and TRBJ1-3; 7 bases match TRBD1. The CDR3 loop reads CASITRQGGRNTIYF. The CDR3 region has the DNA TGTGCCAGCATCACTCGACAGGGAGGGAGAAACACCATATATTTT.